The 4 T cell receptor beta chains given below trace back to one sample, sequenced in a study of PD-1 blockade in classical Hodgkin lymphoma (dated by TCRdb to the early 2020s). The library came from the immunoSEQ multiplex PCR assay. Drawn from immuneACCESS, this table holds only the in-frame rearrangements with V and J called that TCRdb kept. Clones are partly lost; checked studies trace under half to an unresolved V gene and leave the rest unexplained. The sample yields approximately 89,000 clones; about 83% were counted once. The ten largest clones represent about a sixth of the sample. The time point label, as the study defines it: cycle 4 day 1 (C4D1), after more than five weeks of nivolumab. All trial patients had relapsed after autologous stem cell transplantation, with cohorts A, B and C differing in prior brentuximab vedotin exposure. Material: peripheral blood mononuclear cells (PBMCs), obtained before the fourth cycle of nivolumab. The receptors shown here come from a human donor with classical Hodgkin lymphoma.

The J gene is TRBJ1-4, the V gene TRBV4-3; D possibly corresponds to TRBD1 (5 bases). The CDR3 length is 16 residues. The germline gives CDR1 LGHNA, CDR2 YSLEER. Trimming removed 4 bases at V and 1 base at J, with 13 bases between. The CDR3 region is CASSPGRGETNEKLFF. The CDR3 bases are TGCGCCAGCAGCCCCGGGAGGGGAGAAACTAATGAAAAACTGTTTTTT.

The chain couples TRBV6-5 to TRBJ1-2, with TRBD1 identical over 8 bases. V lost 6 bases, J lost 8 bases, and 14 bases stayed unmatched. The CDR3 sequence is 15 residues long. Germline V lookup: CDR1 MNHEY, CDR2 SVGAGI. As DNA, the CDR3 is TGTGCCAGCAGCCCGGACAGGGTCAGATTCGACGGCTACACCTTC. Protein product: CASSPDRVRFDGYTF.

The chain links TRBV4-3 to TRBJ1-1; D not certain. V was shortened by 0 bases and J by 0 bases, with 8 bases between the two germline ends. This CDR3 is built from 15 residues. Germline CDR1 and CDR2: LGHNA and YSLEER. The CDR3 DNA is TGCGCCAGCAGCCAAGATCCCCGGTTGAACACTGAAGCTTTCTTT. Amino acid sequence: CASSQDPRLNTEAFF.

Here the CDR3 reads CASSLVGQGGQETQYF. The DNA of the CDR3 is TGCGCCAGCAGCTTGGTGGGACAGGGGGGCCAAGAGACCCAGTACTTC. The gene calls are TRBV5-1 and TRBJ2-5, with TRBD1 matching over 11 bases. The CDR3 extends over 16 amino acids. Unmatched junction bases numbered 2, after V lost 0 bases and J lost 1 base. Germline V gene data show CDR1 as SGHRS and CDR2 as YFSETQ.